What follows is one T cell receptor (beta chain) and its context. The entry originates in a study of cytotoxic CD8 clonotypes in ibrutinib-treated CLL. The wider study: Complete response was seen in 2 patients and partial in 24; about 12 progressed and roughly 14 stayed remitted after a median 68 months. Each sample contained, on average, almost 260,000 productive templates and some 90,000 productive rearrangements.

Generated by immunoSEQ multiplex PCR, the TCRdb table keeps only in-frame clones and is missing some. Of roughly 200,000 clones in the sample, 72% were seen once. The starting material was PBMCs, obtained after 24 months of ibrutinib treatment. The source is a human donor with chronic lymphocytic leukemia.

The CDR3 reads CASSSGRGTGYTF. The DNA for the CDR3 is TGTGCCAGCAGCAGCGGGAGGGGGACTGGCTACACCTTC. This chain links TRBV27 with TRBJ1-2, with a weak D call TRBD1 (6 bases). The CDR3 contains 13 residues. The germline V and J ends were trimmed by 6 bases and 7 bases, with 15 bases remaining between them. Germline V lookup: CDR1 MNHEY, CDR2 SMNVEV (reference sequence).